Each of the 10 T cell receptor beta chains below was sequenced from the same sample in a study of T cells in Graves' hyperthyroidism and ophthalmopathy. The CDR3 regions of TCR beta were amplified from RNA transcripts. The TCR CDR3 was amplified in a first-round RT-PCR using the HTBI primer set. TCRdb redid the calling of the multiplex PCR reads with MiXCR, one entry per CDR3 protein. The sample shows some 620,000 distinct CDR3 sequences, roughly 16% of them seen only once. The sample was blood. The receptors here all came from a woman aged 25 to 39 with Graves' hyperthyroidism.

This clonotype was picked up one time. DNA of the CDR3: TGCAGCGCTCTAAACCCGGGACGGGTTGGCTACACCTTC. This translates into CSALNPGRVGYTF. V and J are TRBV29-1 and TRBJ1-2; D perhaps matches TRBD1 (5 bases). The germline CDR1 and CDR2 sequences are SQVTM and ANQGSEA. The CDR3 has 13 amino acids. V was trimmed by 7 bases and J by 7 bases, leaving 19 bases between them.

Ten or more counts support this clonotype. This rearrangement joins TRBV7-2 to TRBJ2-7; possible D gene TRBD1, 6 bases. Trimming took off 6 bases at V and 2 bases at J, with 14 bases between the two ends. CDR3 size: 14 residues. Germline CDR1 and CDR2: SGHTA and FQGNSA. CDR3 nucleotide sequence: TGTGCCAGCAGTTGGGACAATGGGCCCTACGAGCAGTACTTC. Translation: CASSWDNGPYEQYF.

This clonotype occurred many times. This chain links TRBV6-1 with TRBJ2-7, with D perhaps matching TRBD1 (5 bases). Germline V gene data show CDR1 as MNHNS and CDR2 as SASEGT. The length of the CDR3 is 14 residues. V shed 3 bases and J shed 3 bases, with 12 bases lying between them. CDR3 protein: CASSDFRVDYEQYF. CDR3 in DNA: TGTGCCAGCAGTGATTTCAGGGTCGACTACGAGCAGTACTTC.

The table lists this clonotype with many counts. The chain is built from TRBV5-1 and TRBJ2-1; the match to TRBD1 covers 8 bases. This CDR3 has 15 amino acids. The V segment lost 5 bases and the J segment 1 base; nucleotides outside the gene matches: 5. Germline-derived CDR1 and CDR2 are SGHRS and YFSETQ. The CDR3 nucleotides are TGCGCCAGCAGTTCGTACAGGGGGTCCTACAATGAGCAGTTCTTC. Translating gives CASSSYRGSYNEQFF.

This clonotype has a count of ten or more. Written as DNA, the CDR3 is TGTGCCAGCAGTTATATCCCGGAGAACACTGAAGCTTTCTTT. Translation gives CASSYIPENTEAFF. This rearrangement joins TRBV5-5 to TRBJ1-1, with D unclear. The CDR3 totals 14 residues. Trimming removed 5 bases at V and 1 base at J, with 12 bases between. Per germline, CDR1 SGHKS and CDR2 YYEKEE (reference sequence).

This clonotype was seen only a few times. The chain has TRBV18 and TRBJ1-1; 11 bases fit TRBD1. CDR3 size: 14 residues. Trimming took 3 bases from V and 7 from J; bases not matched to a gene: 4. Germline loops: CDR1 KGHSH, CDR2 LQKENI. CDR3 amino acids: CASSPGQGVVEAFF. For the CDR3, the DNA is TGTGCCAGCTCACCGGGACAGGGGGTTGTTGAAGCTTTCTTT. The whole variable domain, filled in from reference TRBV18 and TRBJ1-1, reads NAGVMQNPRHLVRRRGQEARLRCSPMKGHSHVYWYRQLPEEGLKFMVYLQKENIIDESGMPKERFSAEFPKEGPSILRIQQVVRGDSAAYFCASSPGQGVVEAFFGQGTRLTVV.

Only a few counts were recorded for this clonotype. This chain uses TRBV7-6 with TRBJ2-1; D may be TRBD1 (5 bases). The germline V gene encodes CDR1 SGHVS and CDR2 FNYEAQ. CDR3 length: 12 amino acids. V lost 3 bases, J lost 9 bases, and 9 bases lay in between. CDR3 coding DNA: TGTGCCAGCAGCTTCCAGGGTTTTGAGCAGTTCTTC. As protein: CASSFQGFEQFF.

This clonotype was found once. The rearrangement joins TRBV18 to TRBJ2-1; 7 bases are shared with TRBD2. Germline CDR1 reads KGHSH; CDR2 reads LQKENI. V lost 1 base and J lost 0; bases outside the gene matches: 12. The CDR3 covers 19 residues. The CDR3 DNA follows: TGTGCCAGCTCACCACGGTCTAGCGGAGCCCAGGGCTCCTACAATGAGCAGTTCTTC. This gives the protein CASSPRSSGAQGSYNEQFF.

This clonotype has just a few counts. V and J are TRBV29-1 and TRBJ2-1; no clear D. The CDR3 has 13 residues. V was trimmed by 4 bases and J by 5 bases, leaving 12 bases between them. CDR1 and CDR2 from the germline V gene are SQVTM and ANQGSEA. The CDR3 coding sequence is TGCAGCGTTGTACGTAGAACTAACAATGAGCAGTTCTTC. This sequence encodes CSVVRRTNNEQFF.

Ten or more counts support this clonotype. This sequence joins TRBV6-2 or TRBV6-3 and TRBJ2-4, with D uncertain. The CDR3 has 17 residues. Per the germline V gene, CDR1 is MNHEY and CDR2 is SVGEGT. V was pared by 0 bases and J by 3 bases, with 15 bases between. The CDR3 sequence is CASSYSTAATDKNIQYF. CDR3 nucleotide sequence: TGTGCCAGCAGTTACTCGACGGCGGCTACGGACAAAAACATTCAGTACTTC.